These 23 T cell receptor beta chains came from one sample sequenced in a study of cytomegalovirus exposure and HLA in healthy donors. PCR used 60 Vbeta primers and 13 Jbeta primers. Data came from immunoSEQ multiplex PCR; TCRdb stores just in-frame clones and leaves some out. This sample has 180,000 or so clones; about 9% occur once, and the top ten carry 1% to 1.5%. The sequencing sample was made of PBMCs. Receptor source: a woman in her thirties in good health and CMV-seropositive.

The CDR3 region is CASGGGGGYEQYF. Written as DNA, the CDR3 is TGTGCCAGCGGGGGGGGAGGTGGTTACGAGCAGTACTTC. This chain links TRBV6-6 with TRBJ2-7; 7 nucleotides line up with TRBD2. Germline values: CDR1 MNHNY, CDR2 SVGAGI (reference sequence). This CDR3 has 13 amino acids. The ends lost 8 bases at V and 4 bases at J; junction bases unmatched: 8.

V is TRBV5-6 and J is TRBJ2-5; tentative D call: TRBD1 (6 bases). V gave up 4 bases and J gave up 4 bases, with 14 bases separating them. Germline CDR1 SGHDT, CDR2 YYEEEE. The CDR3 has 14 amino acids. For the CDR3, the DNA is TGTGCCAGCAGCAACAGGGTTATGCGAGAGACCCAGTACTTC. Its protein is CASSNRVMRETQYF.

This chain links TRBV27 with TRBJ1-2; 8 nucleotides line up with TRBD1. CDR3 size: 15 residues. CDR1 and CDR2 (germline): MNHEY, SMNVEV (reference sequence). With V trimmed by 10 bases and J by 5 bases, 15 bases remained unmatched. CDR3 nucleotides: TGTGCCACCATCGGCGGATCAGGGGGCTTGTATGGCTACACCTTC. Its protein is CATIGGSGGLYGYTF.

V is TRBV11-3 and J is TRBJ1-1, with TRBD1 identical over 8 bases. The V gene end was trimmed by 5 bases and the J gene end by 4 bases; junction bases not matched to a gene: 3. Germline CDR1 SGHNT, CDR2 YENEEA. This CDR3 spans 13 amino acids. CDR3 DNA sequence: TGTGCCAGCAGCGGACAGGGTCCCACTGAAGCTTTCTTT. Translation gives CASSGQGPTEAFF.

The CDR3 spells CASTETGSNYGYTF. The CDR3 DNA reads TGCGCCAGCACCGAGACAGGGAGTAACTATGGCTACACCTTC. This rearrangement joins TRBV5-1 to TRBJ1-2; 7 nucleotides agree with TRBD1. CDR1 and CDR2 (germline): SGHRS, YFSETQ. The CDR3 is 14 amino acids. V gave up 6 bases and J gave up 1 base; unmatched junction bases: 6.

This clone was detected a few times. The V call is TRBV27, the J call TRBJ2-7; 7 bases map to TRBD1. The germline CDR1 and CDR2 sequences are MNHEY and SMNVEV (reference sequence). This CDR3 has 15 residues. V lost 6 bases, J lost 2 bases, and 10 bases stayed unmatched. The CDR3: CASSMGQRIAYEQYF. The CDR3 DNA follows: TGTGCCAGCAGCATGGGACAGAGGATCGCCTACGAGCAGTACTTC.

Only a few counts were recorded for this clone. The chain joins TRBV5-1 to TRBJ2-2; weak D call: TRBD1 (5 bases). CDR1 is SGHRS, CDR2 YFSETQ, per germline. The V gene lost 3 bases and the J gene lost 0 bases, with 9 bases spanning the gap. The CDR3 runs to 15 residues. CDR3 amino acids: CASSSVGANTGELFF. DNA of the CDR3: TGCGCCAGCAGCTCGGTAGGGGCGAACACCGGGGAGCTGTTTTTT.

The CDR3 here is CASSFGDRGRETQYF. CDR3 bases: TGCGCCAGCAGCTTTGGGGACAGGGGAAGAGAGACCCAGTACTTC. The chain joins TRBV5-1 to TRBJ2-5; the match to TRBD1 covers 10 bases. Germline V gives CDR1 SGHRS, CDR2 YFSETQ. The CDR3 runs 15 residues. V shed 2 bases and J 4 bases; nucleotides not matched to a gene: 5.

The chain links TRBV11-2 to TRBJ2-6, with 9 bases identical to TRBD2. CDR3 length: 19 amino acids. CDR1 and CDR2 from the germline V gene are SGHAT and FQNNGV. Germline trimming cut 7 bases from V and 2 bases from J; bases unmatched to any gene: 15. The CDR3 region is CASTPRGRDWVTGANVLTF. The CDR3 region has the DNA TGTGCCAGCACCCCCCGCGGGAGGGACTGGGTGACTGGGGCCAACGTCCTGACTTTC.

The V call is TRBV27, the J call TRBJ1-3; no clear D. Germline values: CDR1 MNHEY, CDR2 SMNVEV (reference sequence). Between the trimmed V and J ends, which lost 6 bases and 0 bases, there was a span of 6 bases. The CDR3 extends over 13 amino acids. Written as DNA, the CDR3 is TGTGCCAGCAGGTTTAGCTCTGGAAACACCATATATTTT. The encoded protein is CASRFSSGNTIYF.

This clone occurred a few times. This chain joins TRBV11-2 and TRBJ1-4; no reliable D call. Trimming took off 4 bases at V and 6 bases at J, with 15 bases between the two ends. CDR1 and CDR2 from the germline V gene are SGHAT and FQNNGV. This CDR3 has 15 amino acids. Here the CDR3 DNA reads TGTGCCAGCAGCTCAGACGGGGAGGGCTATGAAAAACTGTTTTTT. Protein product: CASSSDGEGYEKLFF.

The chain has TRBV6-6 and TRBJ2-7; D is possibly TRBD2 (7 bases). The CDR3 has 14 amino acids. Trimming pared 2 bases from V and 3 bases from J, leaving 11 bases between. Looked up from germline, CDR1 is MNHNY and CDR2 is SVGAGI (reference sequence). CDR3 DNA sequence: TGTGCCAGCAGTTACGAGGGGGGGTTCTACGAGCAGTACTTC. Protein: CASSYEGGFYEQYF.

V usage is TRBV6-5 and J usage is TRBJ2-3; D not resolved. CDR1 and CDR2 from the germline V gene are MNHEY and SVGAGI. The ends were cut back, 6 bases at V and 2 bases at J, with 12 bases in the middle. The CDR3 loop spans 14 amino acids. CDR3 sequence: CASSELLVTDTQYF. The CDR3, as DNA: TGTGCCAGCAGCGAGCTACTCGTCACAGATACGCAGTATTTT.

This clone showed up many times. The chain is built from TRBV6-1 and TRBJ2-1; 13 bases match TRBD2. The V and J ends lost 6 bases and 10 bases, in that order; junction bases with no gene match: 6. CDR1 MNHNS and CDR2 SASEGT come from the germline V gene. The CDR3 is 14 amino acids. In DNA, the CDR3 is TGTGCCAGCAGGGGACTAGCGGGATTACAGGAGCAGTTCTTC. Its protein is CASRGLAGLQEQFF.

This clone was counted between two and nine times. This chain links TRBV7-7 with TRBJ2-5; perhaps TRBD2 as D (6 bases). The CDR3 extends over 13 amino acids. Germline V gene sequence: CDR1 SSHAT, CDR2 FNYEAQ (reference sequence). V dropped 1 base and J dropped 5 bases, with 8 bases sitting between them. The CDR3: CASSLGGEETQYF. The CDR3 DNA reads as TGTGCCAGCAGCTTAGGGGGGGAGGAGACCCAGTACTTC.

This clone was counted between two and nine times. This rearrangement joins TRBV18 to TRBJ2-3, with D possibly being TRBD1 (6 bases). This CDR3 has 12 residues. The V end was cut by 4 bases, the J end by 11 bases, with 13 bases between. In germline, CDR1 is KGHSH, CDR2 LQKENI. DNA of the CDR3: TGTGCCAGCTCACGTCGGACAGAGGAGCAGTATTTT. Translating gives CASSRRTEEQYF.

This chain links TRBV18 with TRBJ2-3, with a possible D match to TRBD2 (6 bases). The germline CDR1 and CDR2 sequences are KGHSH and LQKENI. CDR3 length equals 15 residues. The V end lost 2 bases, the J end lost 5 bases, and 14 bases lay between the germline ends. CDR3 in amino acids: CASSPESGRRDTQYF. The CDR3 region has the DNA TGTGCCAGCTCACCAGAATCCGGGAGAAGAGATACGCAGTATTTT.

The chain carries TRBV25-1 and TRBJ2-7, with TRBD2 matching 7 bases. The J segment lost 2 bases and the V segment lost 3 bases, leaving 7 bases of the junction unmatched. The CDR3 sequence is 15 residues long. Germline-derived CDR1 and CDR2 are MGHDK and SYGVNS. CDR3: CASSDYEGGPYEQYF. CDR3 nucleotide sequence: TGTGCCAGCAGTGACTATGAGGGAGGGCCCTACGAGCAGTACTTC.

Comments on this clone: One end of the junction varies from germline; a read error may be responsible. The CDR3 DNA sequence: TGTGCCAGCAGCTTGGAATTAGCGGGGGGCCTCGGGATCTTC. This translates into CASSLELAGGLGIF. The chain joins TRBV5-6 to TRBJ2-1; 10 bases fit TRBD2. The V gene's germline CDR1 is SGHDT and CDR2 YYEEEE. The CDR3 totals 14 residues.

This clone was found a few times. The rearrangement joins TRBV5-1 to TRBJ2-7; 10 bases match TRBD2. The CDR3 has 15 residues. Germline V gene sequence: CDR1 SGHRS, CDR2 YFSETQ. V dropped 1 base and J dropped 3; count of bases not matched to a gene: 4. CDR3 residues: CASSLTSGEGYEQYF. CDR3 DNA sequence: TGCGCCAGCAGCTTGACTAGCGGGGAGGGCTACGAGCAGTACTTC.

V is TRBV11-1 and J is TRBJ1-6, with 10 bases aligning to TRBD1. There are 15 residues in the CDR3. Germline lookup yields CDR1 SGHAT and CDR2 FQDESV (reference sequence). Losses at the gene ends were 5 bases for V and 9 bases for J; bases not matched to a gene: 7. The CDR3: CASSPLRDRGSPLHF. CDR3 bases: TGTGCCAGCAGCCCTCTGCGGGACAGGGGTTCACCCCTCCACTTT.

This clone occurred a few times. The same CDR3 can be traced to other DNA sequences in this sample. The rearrangement links TRBV5-1 to TRBJ2-3; 7 bases fit TRBD2. V trimming: 0 bases; J trimming: 1 base; junction bases outside the gene matches: 2. The length of the CDR3 is 15 residues. The germline CDR1 and CDR2 sequences are SGHRS and YFSETQ. CDR3 protein: CASSLVAGGTDTQYF. The CDR3 DNA reads as TGCGCCAGCAGCTTGGTTGCGGGGGGCACAGATACGCAGTATTTT.

The chain combines TRBV29-1 with TRBJ1-5; D may be TRBD1 (6 bases). The CDR3 extends over 15 amino acids. Germline V gene lookup returns CDR1 SQVTM and CDR2 ANQGSEA. Trimming left V 4 bases short and J 4 bases short, with 17 bases between. In DNA form, the CDR3 reads TGCAGCGTTGTTTATGAGACAGGATATAATCAGCCCCAGCATTTT. It translates to CSVVYETGYNQPQHF.